The 21 T cell receptor beta chains given below trace back to one sample, sequenced in a study of blood T cell repertoires in COVID-19. Measured with immunoSEQ multiplex PCR; TCRdb has only the in-frame clones, and not every one. The data contain approximately 220,000 clones, about 87% of them singletons. The sample taken for sequencing was peripheral blood. Receptor source: a man aged 55 to 70 with acute or convalescent COVID-19.

V usage is TRBV19 and J usage is TRBJ1-4, with unresolved D. This CDR3 comprises 14 residues. Germline CDR1 reads LNHDA; CDR2 reads SQIVND (reference sequence). The V and J ends lost 3 bases and 5 bases respectively, with 10 bases between them. The CDR3 coding sequence is TGTGCCAGTAGTATGCGAGTCGGGAATGAAAAACTGTTTTTT. Translating gives CASSMRVGNEKLFF.

The J gene is TRBJ2-7, the V gene TRBV24-1; 10 bases line up with TRBD1. The germline gives CDR1 KGHDR, CDR2 SFDVKD. The CDR3 covers 16 residues. J gave up 0 bases and V 3 bases, and 4 bases lay outside the gene matches. CDR3 in DNA: TGTGCCACCAGTGATGCCGGGACAGGGGTCTCCTACGAGCAGTACTTC. Translating gives CATSDAGTGVSYEQYF.

CDR3 in amino acids: CASSPPWTAKGYTF. DNA for the CDR3: TGTGCCAGTAGTCCGCCCTGGACAGCAAAGGGCTACACCTTC. The chain couples TRBV19 to TRBJ1-2, with TRBD1 as a possible D gene (6 bases). With 5 bases removed from V and 8 bases from J, the gap between germline ends came to 18 bases. This CDR3 region has 14 residues. In germline, CDR1 is LNHDA, CDR2 SQIVND (reference sequence).

The gene calls are TRBV5-1 and TRBJ1-1, with TRBD1 matching over 7 bases. Germline V gene data show CDR1 as SGHRS and CDR2 as YFSETQ. V shed 4 bases and J 7 bases; nucleotides not matched to a gene: 10. The CDR3 spans 14 residues. The CDR3 bases are TGCGCCAGCAGCCCGGAGGACAGGCGCCTTGAAGCTTTCTTT. Amino acids: CASSPEDRRLEAFF. The whole variable domain, remainder taken from reference TRBV5-1 and TRBJ1-1, is KAGVTQTPRYLIKTRGQQVTLSCSPISGHRSVSWYQQTPGQGLQFLFEYFSETQRNKGNFPGRFSGRQFSNSRSEMNVSTLELGDSALYLCASSPEDRRLEAFFGQGTRLTVV.

The gene calls are TRBV5-6 and TRBJ1-1; D uncertain. Germline V CDR1 and CDR2: SGHDT, YYEEEE. The germline V and J ends were trimmed by 1 base and 0 bases, with 10 bases remaining between them. This CDR3 contains 15 residues. The CDR3 DNA sequence: TGTGCCAGCAGCTTGTTACAGCTAATGAACACTGAAGCTTTCTTT. It yields the protein CASSLLQLMNTEAFF.

J is TRBJ2-6 and V is TRBV28; no reliable D call. V was shortened by 4 bases and J by 2 bases, with 15 bases between the two germline ends. Germline CDR1 and CDR2: MDHEN and SYDVKM. The CDR3 loop spans 17 amino acids. For the CDR3, the DNA is TGTGCCAGCAGTTCCCCGGCCGGCAGGCCTGGGGCCAACGTCCTGACTTTC. As protein: CASSSPAGRPGANVLTF.

The chain combines TRBV9 with TRBJ2-2; D might be TRBD2 (5 bases). Trimming took 2 bases from V and 4 from J, leaving 9 bases between them. This CDR3 has 14 residues. Germline V gene sequence: CDR1 SGDLS, CDR2 YYNGEE. The CDR3 reads CASSVLAGTGELFF. In DNA, the CDR3 is TGTGCCAGCAGCGTTCTAGCAGGCACCGGGGAGCTGTTTTTT.

The chain joins TRBV9 to TRBJ2-3; 9 bases map to TRBD2. V shed 0 bases, J shed 7 bases, and the junction held 9 bases outside the gene matches. The CDR3 covers 16 residues. CDR1 and CDR2 (germline): SGDLS, YYNGEE. CDR3 nucleotides: TGTGCCAGCAGCGTAGGGGGTAGCGGGGGATCTAATACGCAGTATTTT. Amino acids: CASSVGGSGGSNTQYF.

The CDR3 loop reads CASSQNRLAGGIQETQYF. The CDR3 coding sequence is TGTGCCAGCAGCCAAAACCGACTAGCGGGGGGGATCCAAGAGACCCAGTACTTC. The chain couples TRBV3-1 (or the pseudogene TRBV3-2) to TRBJ2-5; 14 positions agree with TRBD2. Germline V gene sequence: CDR1 LGHDT, CDR2 YNNKEL (reference sequence). After removal of 2 bases from V and 1 base from J, the junction contained 6 bases not matched to a gene. The CDR3 extends over 18 amino acids.

This clone turned up a few times. V usage is TRBV15 and J usage is TRBJ1-5; tentative D call: TRBD1 (5 bases). Per germline, CDR1 LNHNV and CDR2 YYDKDF (reference sequence). V gave up 4 bases and J gave up 1 base, with 20 bases separating them. The CDR3 has 18 amino acids. CDR3 nucleotide sequence: TGTGCCACCAGCACCATCGGACGGGGAGGGGTGAGCAATCAGCCCCAGCATTTT. Translating gives CATSTIGRGGVSNQPQHF.

This chain uses TRBV5-5 with TRBJ1-2; D unclear. The V end was cut by 0 bases, the J end by 1 base, with 7 bases between. Germline V gene lookup returns CDR1 SGHKS and CDR2 YYEKEE (reference sequence). The length of the CDR3 is 14 residues. The CDR3 is CASSLATDNYGYTF. Here the CDR3 DNA reads TGTGCCAGCAGCTTGGCCACAGATAACTATGGCTACACCTTC.

The chain is built from TRBV25-1 and TRBJ2-7; D perhaps matches TRBD1 (5 bases). The V and J ends lost 2 bases and 5 bases respectively, with 10 bases between them. Germline V gives CDR1 MGHDK, CDR2 SYGVNS. CDR3 length: 13 amino acids. DNA of the CDR3: TGTGCCAGCAGTGAAACGACAGCCCACGAGCAGTACTTC. It codes for CASSETTAHEQYF.

The J gene is TRBJ2-5, the V gene TRBV5-1; 11 bases are a match to TRBD2. This CDR3 region has 16 residues. With 4 bases clipped from V and 4 bases from J, the junction kept 9 bases outside the gene matches. CDR1 is SGHRS, CDR2 YFSETQ, per germline. The CDR3: CASSRISGGAGETQYF. As DNA, the CDR3 is TGCGCCAGCAGCCGGATTAGCGGGGGGGCCGGAGAGACCCAGTACTTC.

Turning to this clone: At the DNA level, this CDR3 is encoded by other sequences in the same sample as well. The chain combines TRBV3-1 (or the pseudogene TRBV3-2) with TRBJ2-1, with TRBD2 identical over 9 bases. The CDR3 runs to 15 residues. Germline V gives CDR1 LGHDT, CDR2 YNNKEL (reference sequence). With V trimmed by 1 base and J by 5 bases, 3 bases remained unmatched. CDR3 sequence reads: CASSQGLAGHNEQFF. The CDR3 DNA reads as TGTGCCAGCAGCCAAGGTCTAGCGGGGCACAATGAGCAGTTCTTC.

The chain employs TRBV11-3 and TRBJ1-1, with 9 bases aligning to TRBD1. Germline V CDR1 and CDR2: SGHNT, YENEEA. V lost 4 bases to trimming and J lost 4 bases; unmatched junction nucleotides: 7. This CDR3 is built from 15 residues. This CDR3 reads CASSSRTGAITEAFF. In DNA form, the CDR3 reads TGTGCCAGCAGCTCAAGGACAGGGGCAATCACTGAAGCTTTCTTT.

This clone was recorded at least ten times. The sample contains more than one DNA sequence encoding this CDR3. The chain links TRBV13 to TRBJ1-2, with 7 nucleotides matching TRBD1. After removal of 1 base from V and 4 bases from J, the junction contained 3 bases not matched to a gene. This CDR3 has 14 residues. Per germline, CDR1 PRHDT and CDR2 FYEKMQ (reference sequence). In DNA, the CDR3 is TGTGCCAGCAGCTTAGAAGGGGGCAGCTATGGCTACACCTTC. Encoded protein: CASSLEGGSYGYTF.

This chain connects TRBV28 to TRBJ1-5; weak D call: TRBD1 (5 bases). V lost 7 bases and J 2 bases, leaving 15 bases between the germline ends. This CDR3 has 15 residues. The germline gives CDR1 MDHEN, CDR2 SYDVKM. The CDR3 nucleotides are TGTGCCAGCACCCCAGAAGGGGCAGGCAATCAGCCCCAGCATTTT. Translated, it gives CASTPEGAGNQPQHF.

The J gene is TRBJ2-3, the V gene TRBV29-1, with 9 nucleotides matching TRBD1. Trimming cost V 1 base and J 1 base; bases outside gene matches: 3. The germline V gene encodes CDR1 SQVTM and CDR2 ANQGSEA. The CDR3 is 15 residues long. The CDR3 bases are TGCAGCGTTGAAGCCCGGGACAGGGGCACAGATACGCAGTATTTT. Its translation is CSVEARDRGTDTQYF.

The V call is TRBV19, the J call TRBJ1-2, with TRBD1 identical over 8 bases. Germline V gene lookup returns CDR1 LNHDA and CDR2 SQIVND (reference sequence). The CDR3 has 15 residues. V lost 6 bases and J lost 3; bases outside the gene matches: 9. The CDR3 region is CASSGQGDFYYGYTF. The CDR3 DNA sequence: TGTGCCAGTAGCGGACAGGGCGACTTTTACTATGGCTACACCTTC.

The chain uses TRBV29-1 and TRBJ2-5; 8 bases are shared with TRBD1. V lost 4 bases to trimming and J lost 5 bases; unmatched junction nucleotides: 0. The germline V gene has CDR1 SQVTM and CDR2 ANQGSEA. This CDR3 region has 11 residues. The DNA of the CDR3 is TGCAGCGTTGGACAGGGGGAGACCCAGTACTTC. Amino acids: CSVGQGETQYF. The full variable domain, rest sourced from reference TRBV29-1 and TRBJ2-5, is SAVISQKPSRDICQRGTSLTIQCQVDSQVTMMFWYRQQPGQSLTLIATANQGSEATYESGFVIDKFPISRPNLTFSTLTVSNMSPEDSSIYLCSVGQGETQYFGPGTRLLVL.

The rearrangement joins TRBV6-6 to TRBJ1-1; tentative D call: TRBD1 (6 bases). Trimming shortened V by 2 bases and J by 1 base, and 11 bases separated the two germline ends. The CDR3 is 15 amino acids. Germline-derived CDR1 and CDR2 are MNHNY and SVGAGI (reference sequence). This CDR3 reads CASSYRAGANTEAFF. CDR3 bases: TGTGCCAGCAGTTACCGCGCAGGGGCGAACACTGAAGCTTTCTTT.